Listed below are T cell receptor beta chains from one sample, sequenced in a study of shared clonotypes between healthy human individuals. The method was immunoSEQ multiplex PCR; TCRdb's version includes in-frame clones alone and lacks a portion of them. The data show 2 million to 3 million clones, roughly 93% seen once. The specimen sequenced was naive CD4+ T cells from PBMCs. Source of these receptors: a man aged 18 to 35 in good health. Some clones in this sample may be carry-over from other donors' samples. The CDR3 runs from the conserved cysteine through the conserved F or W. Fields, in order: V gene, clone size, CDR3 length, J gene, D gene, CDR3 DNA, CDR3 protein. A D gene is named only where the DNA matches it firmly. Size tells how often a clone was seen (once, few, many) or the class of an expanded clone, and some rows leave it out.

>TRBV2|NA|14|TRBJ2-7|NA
TGTGCCAGCAGTGAAGACAGATTCTCCTACGAGCAGTACTTC
CASSEDRFSYEQYF
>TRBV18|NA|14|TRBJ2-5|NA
TGTGCCAGCTCACATAAGGGGTACCAAGAGACCCAGTACTTC
CASSHKGYQETQYF
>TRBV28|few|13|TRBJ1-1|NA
TGTGCCAGCGCTCGCGGGGGAAGGGCTGAAGCTTTCTTT
CASARGGRAEAFF
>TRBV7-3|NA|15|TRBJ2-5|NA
TGTGCCAGCAGCTTAATTGCCGGGCCCCAAGAGACCCAGTACTTC
CASSLIAGPQETQYF
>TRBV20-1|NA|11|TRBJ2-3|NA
TGCAGTGCTAGACAGGGAGGTACGCAGTATTTT
CSARQGGTQYF
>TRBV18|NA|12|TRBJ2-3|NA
TGTGCCAGCTCAGTCAGCACAGATACGCAGTATTTT
CASSVSTDTQYF
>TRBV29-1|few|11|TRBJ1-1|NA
TGCAGCGTTGAATTTAGGACAAAAGCTTTCTTT
CSVEFRTKAFF
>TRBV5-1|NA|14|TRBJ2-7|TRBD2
TGCGCCAGCAGCTGGGCGGGGGGCTCCTACGAGCAGTACTTC
CASSWAGGSYEQYF
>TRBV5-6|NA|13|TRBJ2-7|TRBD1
TGTGCCGGAGACAGGGGATTCGGATACGAGCAGTACTTC
CAGDRGFGYEQYF
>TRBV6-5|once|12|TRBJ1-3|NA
TGTGCCAGCAGTTACTCCGGGGACACCATATATTTT
CASSYSGDTIYF
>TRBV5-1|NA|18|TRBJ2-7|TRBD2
TGCGCCAGCAGCTTGAGGGGTAGCGGGAGGGCCAGTTCCTACGAGCAGTACTTC
CASSLRGSGRASSYEQYF
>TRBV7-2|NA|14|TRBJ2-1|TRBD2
TGTGCCAGCAGCATAGCGGGATCCCACAATGAGCAGTTCTTC
CASSIAGSHNEQFF
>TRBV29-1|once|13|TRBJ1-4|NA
TGCAGCGTCCTCGGCCTAGGAGGGGAAAAACTGTTTTTT
CSVLGLGGEKLFF
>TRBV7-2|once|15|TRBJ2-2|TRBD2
TGTGCCAGCAGAGGGACTAGCGGGAGTACCGGGGAGCTGTTTTTT
CASRGTSGSTGELFF
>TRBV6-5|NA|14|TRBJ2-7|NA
TGTGCCAGCAGTTACCGGGCAGTTCGGTACGAGCAGTACTTC
CASSYRAVRYEQYF
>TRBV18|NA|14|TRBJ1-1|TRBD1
TGTGCCAGCTCACCATGGACAGGGACCACTGAAGCTTTCTTT
CASSPWTGTTEAFF